This entry features one T cell receptor (beta chain) sequence. This specimen belongs to a study of cytomegalovirus exposure and HLA in healthy donors. PCR employed 60 Vbeta and 13 Jbeta primers. Method: immunoSEQ multiplex PCR; TCRdb's copy keeps in-frame clones and lacks some. Counted here are roughly 35,000 clones, more than 50% occurring once; the ten biggest clones make up 6.2%. Germline-derived CDR1 and CDR2 are SGHRS and YFSETQ. V was shortened by 4 bases and J by 5 bases, with 18 bases between the two germline ends. The CDR3 length is 15 residues. The sample consisted of PBMCs. The TCR originated in a woman in her thirties or forties in good health and CMV-seropositive. The V call is TRBV5-1, the J call TRBJ1-2; D possibly corresponds to TRBD1 (6 bases). CDR3 sequence: CASSRTVSGVYGYTF. CDR3 nucleotides: TGCGCCAGCAGCCGAACGGTCTCAGGGGTTTATGGCTACACCTTC.